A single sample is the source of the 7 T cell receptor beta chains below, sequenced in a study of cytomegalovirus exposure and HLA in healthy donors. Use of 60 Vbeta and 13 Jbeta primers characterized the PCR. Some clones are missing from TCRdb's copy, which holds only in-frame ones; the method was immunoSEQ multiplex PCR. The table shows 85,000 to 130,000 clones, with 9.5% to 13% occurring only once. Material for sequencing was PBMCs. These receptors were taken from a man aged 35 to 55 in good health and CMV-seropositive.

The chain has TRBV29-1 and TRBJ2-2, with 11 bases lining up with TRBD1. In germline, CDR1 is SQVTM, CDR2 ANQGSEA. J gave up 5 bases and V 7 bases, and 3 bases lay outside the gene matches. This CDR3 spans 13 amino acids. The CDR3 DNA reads TGCAGCGCGGACAGGGGGCCGACCGGGGAGCTGTTTTTT. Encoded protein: CSADRGPTGELFF.

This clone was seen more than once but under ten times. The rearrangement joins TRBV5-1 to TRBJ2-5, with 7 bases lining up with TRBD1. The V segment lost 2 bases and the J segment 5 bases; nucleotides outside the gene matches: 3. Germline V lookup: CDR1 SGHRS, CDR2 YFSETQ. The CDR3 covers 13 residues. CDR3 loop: CASSFDRAETQYF. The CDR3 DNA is TGCGCCAGCAGCTTCGACAGGGCTGAGACCCAGTACTTC.

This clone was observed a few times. Written as DNA, the CDR3 is TGTGCCAGCAGCGTTACCGGGACTATGGGCACCGGGGAGCTGTTTTTT. It translates to CASSVTGTMGTGELFF. V is TRBV5-6 and J is TRBJ2-2; 7 bases are a match to TRBD2. CDR3 length: 16 residues. V was pared by 4 bases and J by 4 bases, with 10 bases of the junction left unmatched. Germline CDR1 and CDR2: SGHDT and YYEEEE.

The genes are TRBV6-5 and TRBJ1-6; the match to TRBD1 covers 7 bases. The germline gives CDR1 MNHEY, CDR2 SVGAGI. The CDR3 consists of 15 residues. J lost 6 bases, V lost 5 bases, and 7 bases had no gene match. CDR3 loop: CASSLTGTVNSPLHF. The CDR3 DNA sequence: TGTGCCAGCAGTCTCACCGGGACAGTTAATTCACCCCTCCACTTT.

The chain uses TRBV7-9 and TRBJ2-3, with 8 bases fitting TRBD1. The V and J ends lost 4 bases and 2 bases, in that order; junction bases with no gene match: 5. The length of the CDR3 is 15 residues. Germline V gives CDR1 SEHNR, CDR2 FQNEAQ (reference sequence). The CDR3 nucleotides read TGTGCCAGCAGCTCCGGACAGGGCCTCACAGATACGCAGTATTTT. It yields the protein CASSSGQGLTDTQYF.

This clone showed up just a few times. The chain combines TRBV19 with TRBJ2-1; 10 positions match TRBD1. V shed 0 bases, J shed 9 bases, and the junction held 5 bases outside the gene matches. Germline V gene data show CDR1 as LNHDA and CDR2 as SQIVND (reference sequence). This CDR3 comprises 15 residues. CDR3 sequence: CASSIDWTGGFEQFF. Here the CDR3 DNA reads TGTGCCAGTAGTATAGATTGGACAGGGGGATTTGAGCAGTTCTTC.

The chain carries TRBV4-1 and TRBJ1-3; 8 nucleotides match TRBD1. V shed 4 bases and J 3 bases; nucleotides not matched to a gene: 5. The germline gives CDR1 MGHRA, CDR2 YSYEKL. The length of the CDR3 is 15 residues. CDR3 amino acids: CASSLTGDLGNTIYF. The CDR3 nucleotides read TGCGCCAGCAGCCTGACAGGGGACCTTGGAAACACCATATATTTT.